This T cell receptor (beta chain) was recovered during a study of shared clonotypes between healthy human individuals. Among the unsorted PBMC samples, replicate PCRs used about 300 ng DNA, roughly 30,000 T cell genomes. Sequenced by immunoSEQ multiplex PCR; TCRdb stores in-frame clones only, minus some. Of about 500,000 clones listed, 75% to 80% are singletons. Material: PBMCs. The receptor's source is a woman in her forties in good health. Some clones in this sample may be carry-over from other donors' samples.

CDR3 in amino acids: CASSLNREGTTGEQFF. CDR3 bases: TGTGCCAGCAGTCTAAACCGGGAGGGGACCACGGGGGAGCAGTTCTTC. V usage is TRBV7-6 and J usage is TRBJ2-1; 8 nucleotides match TRBD2. The trim removed 6 bases at V and 10 bases at J, leaving 17 bases unmatched. This CDR3 region has 16 residues. The germline gives CDR1 SGHVS, CDR2 FNYEAQ.